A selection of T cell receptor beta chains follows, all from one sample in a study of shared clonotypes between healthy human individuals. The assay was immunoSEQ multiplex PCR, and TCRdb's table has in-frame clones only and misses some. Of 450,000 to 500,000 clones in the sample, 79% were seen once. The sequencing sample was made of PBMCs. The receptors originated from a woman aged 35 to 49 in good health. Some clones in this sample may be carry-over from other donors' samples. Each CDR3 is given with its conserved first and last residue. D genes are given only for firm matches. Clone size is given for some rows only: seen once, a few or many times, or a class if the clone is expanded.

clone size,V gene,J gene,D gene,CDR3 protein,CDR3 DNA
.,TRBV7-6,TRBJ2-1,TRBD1,CASSLGQGRNEQFF,TGTGCCAGCAGCCTCGGACAGGGCCGAAATGAGCAGTTCTTC
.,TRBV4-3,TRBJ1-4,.,CASSQRGGTTNEKLFF,TGCGCCAGCAGCCAAAGGGGGGGTACAACTAATGAAAAACTGTTTTTT
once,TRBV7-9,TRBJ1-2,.,CASRPSLGSEGYTF,TGTGCCAGCAGGCCTTCGTTAGGGTCAGAGGGCTACACCTTC
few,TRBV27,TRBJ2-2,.,CASSSSFNTGELFF,TGTGCCAGCAGTAGCTCTTTTAACACCGGGGAGCTGTTTTTT
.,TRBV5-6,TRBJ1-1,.,CASSLSPSDTEAFF,TGTGCCAGCAGCTTGTCCCCTTCCGACACTGAAGCTTTCTTT
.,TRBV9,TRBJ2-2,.,CASTLDGGELFF,TGTGCCAGCACCTTGGACGGCGGGGAGCTGTTTTTT
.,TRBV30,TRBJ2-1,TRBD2,CASTGTSSNEQFF,TGTGCCTCCACAGGGACTAGCAGCAATGAGCAGTTCTTC
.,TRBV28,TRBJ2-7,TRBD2,CASSHETSGGLGEQYF,TGTGCCAGCAGTCACGAGACTAGCGGGGGCCTCGGAGAGCAGTACTTC
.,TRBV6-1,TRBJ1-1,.,CASRAGKNTEAFF,TGTGCCAGCAGGGCGGGGAAGAACACTGAAGCTTTCTTT
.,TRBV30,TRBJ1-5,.,CAWSVDGNNVQPQHF,TGTGCCTGGAGTGTAGATGGGAACAATGTGCAGCCCCAGCATTTT
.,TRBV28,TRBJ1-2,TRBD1,CASSLRGQGAGNYGYTF,TGTGCCAGCAGTTTGCGCGGACAGGGGGCGGGGAACTATGGCTACACCTTC
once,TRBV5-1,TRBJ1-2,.,CASSLGAAAYGYTF,TGCGCCAGCAGCTTGGGGGCAGCTGCTTATGGCTACACCTTC
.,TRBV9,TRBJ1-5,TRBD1,CASSVGGLWDSNSNQPQHF,TGTGCCAGCAGCGTAGGGGGCCTGTGGGACAGTAATAGCAATCAGCCCCAGCATTTT
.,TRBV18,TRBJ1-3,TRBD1,CASSPGTGENTIYF,TGTGCCAGCTCACCAGGGACAGGGGAAAACACCATATATTTT